The text below deals with one T cell receptor (beta chain). The antigen remains undetermined. Clones were read by immunoSEQ multiplex PCR, and TCRdb kept only the in-frame ones, dropping some. The sample includes a few million clones, about 92% seen only once; the top ten take about 0.39%. CDR1 is SGDLS, CDR2 YYNGEE, per germline. The CDR3 length is 14 residues. V lost 0 bases to trimming and J lost 2 bases, with 6 bases between them. The data derive from a study of shared clonotypes between healthy human individuals. Overall study results and limits: The sampled material consisted only of blood, and tissue repertoires are likely to differ. Clonotypes not shared had lower generation probabilities than those common to all four donors. The sharing of about 5% of naive CD4 clonotypes was seen across a handful of donors.

This sequence joins TRBV9 and TRBJ2-1; no definite D call. The sample comprised naive CD4+ T cells from PBMCs. The subset was: CD45RA+ positively selected. The receptor comes from a man aged 18 to 35 in good health. Some clones in this sample may be carry-over from other donors' samples. The CDR3 is CASSVEFPYNEQFF. In DNA, the CDR3 is TGTGCCAGCAGCGTAGAGTTCCCCTACAATGAGCAGTTCTTC.